These T cell receptor beta chains were read from a single sample in a study of blood T cell repertoires in COVID-19. Repertoires were generated with immunoSEQ multiplex PCR, while TCRdb's copy carries only in-frame clones and drops some. Of about 210,000 clones listed, around 90% are singletons. The sequenced material came from peripheral blood. The receptors stem from a man aged 30-40 years with acute or convalescent COVID-19. The CDR3 runs from the conserved cysteine through the conserved F or W. A D gene is named only where the DNA matches it firmly. The size entry is marked missing in some rows and otherwise reads once, few, many or a size class.

clone size	V gene	D gene	J gene	CDR3 protein	CDR3 DNA
.	TRBV28	.	TRBJ2-1	CASSPHGTRHNEQFF	TGTGCCAGCAGTCCCCACGGGACTCGACACAATGAGCAGTTCTTC
.	TRBV7-2	TRBD2	TRBJ2-3	CASSPSGGTPAQYF	TGTGCCAGCAGCCCCTCGGGGGGGACTCCCGCGCAGTATTTT
once	TRBV29-1	.	TRBJ2-1	CSGGRGSYNEQFF	TGCAGCGGGGGCCGGGGCTCCTACAATGAGCAGTTCTTC
.	TRBV6-5	.	TRBJ2-3	CASFASGLHTDTQYF	TGTGCCAGCTTCGCATCGGGACTGCACACAGATACGCAGTATTTT
.	TRBV5-5	TRBD2	TRBJ2-3	CASSRTPGTITDTQYF	TGTGCCAGCAGCCGAACCCCCGGGACTATCACAGATACGCAGTATTTT
once	TRBV27	.	TRBJ2-3	CASSLTDTQYF	TGTGCCAGCAGTCTCACAGATACGCAGTATTTT
.	TRBV27	TRBD1	TRBJ2-7	CASSTGTGTAYEQYF	TGTGCCAGCAGTACCGGGACAGGGACAGCCTACGAGCAGTACTTC
.	TRBV7-9	.	TRBJ1-5	CASSPDTGTATWNQPQHF	TGTGCCAGCAGCCCCGATACCGGGACTGCTACCTGGAATCAGCCCCAGCATTTT
once	TRBV9	TRBD2	TRBJ2-7	CASSEGTSGRAYEQYF	TGTGCCAGCAGCGAAGGGACTAGCGGGAGGGCCTACGAGCAGTACTTC
.	TRBV5-4	TRBD2	TRBJ2-5	CASSVGLAGGGETQYF	TGTGCCAGCAGCGTAGGACTAGCGGGAGGGGGGGAGACCCAGTACTTC
.	TRBV7-2	.	TRBJ1-6	CASSLMMRNSPLHF	TGTGCCAGCAGCTTAATGATGAGAAATTCACCCCTCCACTTT
few	TRBV27	.	TRBJ1-2	CASRLGINYGYTF	TGTGCCAGCAGATTGGGCATCAACTATGGCTACACCTTC
.	TRBV24-1	TRBD1	TRBJ2-2	CATSVPDRGNTGELFF	TGTGCCACCAGTGTCCCGGACAGGGGGAACACCGGGGAGCTGTTTTTT
.	TRBV19	.	TRBJ1-5	CASSIGGRYNQPQHF	TGTGCCAGTAGTATAGGAGGGAGGTACAATCAGCCCCAGCATTTT
.	TRBV6-6	TRBD1	TRBJ2-4	CASSSDRGRGNIQYF	TGTGCCAGCAGTTCAGACAGGGGCCGAGGAAACATTCAGTACTTC
.	TRBV5-4	.	TRBJ2-3	CASSDPRGSTDTQYF	TGTGCCAGCAGCGACCCGCGGGGCAGCACAGATACGCAGTATTTT
.	TRBV4-1	.	TRBJ1-1	CASSHPLETAFF	TGCGCCAGCAGCCATCCCTTGGAGACGGCTTTCTTT
.	TRBV7-9	.	TRBJ2-1	CASSIEVEAIGQFF	TGTGCCAGCAGCATAGAGGTAGAGGCTATAGGGCAGTTCTTC
.	TRBV19	.	TRBJ2-3	CASSPRLATDTQYF	TGTGCCAGTAGTCCGCGACTGGCCACAGATACGCAGTATTTT
.	TRBV18	TRBD1	TRBJ1-5	CASSQTTGVSNQPQHF	TGTGCCAGCTCACAAACGACAGGGGTTAGCAATCAGCCCCAGCATTTT
.	TRBV11-2	TRBD1	TRBJ1-2	CASSTGPQGVYGYTF	TGTGCCAGCAGCACTGGTCCCCAGGGGGTCTATGGCTACACCTTC
few	TRBV30	TRBD1	TRBJ2-7	CAWSGRQGAYEQYF	TGTGCCTGGAGCGGAAGACAGGGGGCCTACGAGCAGTACTTC
.	TRBV27	.	TRBJ1-1	CASSPRVGPTEAFF	TGTGCCAGCAGTCCCAGGGTGGGTCCGACTGAAGCTTTCTTT
.	TRBV7-9	TRBD1	TRBJ2-3	CAGDRDSTDTQYF	TGTGCCGGCGACAGGGATAGCACAGATACGCAGTATTTT